This T cell receptor beta chain was recorded in a study of control samples from healthy donors and cancer patients. This table comes from immunoSEQ multiplex PCR, and its TCRdb copy is limited to in-frame clones, with some not included. The sample contains more than 150,000 clones, 85% to 95% of which appear only once. Germline V gene lookup returns CDR1 LNHDA and CDR2 SQIVND (reference sequence). Trimming removed 1 base from V and 8 bases from J, with 14 bases in between. CDR3 length: 14 residues. This TCR derives from a man younger than 30 in good health. This chain uses TRBV19 with TRBJ1-2, with a weak D call TRBD1 (6 bases). The material sequenced was blood. CDR3 sequence reads: CASSIVSGVRGYTF. DNA of the CDR3: TGTGCCAGTAGTATAGTTTCAGGGGTGAGAGGCTACACCTTC.